This T cell receptor (beta chain) comes out of a study of cytomegalovirus exposure and HLA in healthy donors. At the level of the study: Inside one of the first data releases sat 75 million to 100 million unique TCRs taken from HLA-typed donors. Study-wide findings and caveats: Reportedly, a later analysis found an Asian-associated ancestry cluster had fewer N-insertions than the approximately 670-donor mean.

PCR involved 60 Vbeta and 13 Jbeta primers. The assay was immunoSEQ multiplex PCR, and TCRdb's table has in-frame clones only and misses some. Here the sample table reports tens of thousands of clones. Unrecorded immune exposure was likely among donors, who were nominally healthy when sampled. Details on this clone: Antigen specificity is unknown.

The CDR3 loop spans 15 amino acids. Germline-derived CDR1 and CDR2 are SGHTA and FQGNSA. V lost 4 bases, J lost 9 bases, and 8 bases stayed unmatched. This clonotype was sampled from a middle-aged man in good health and CMV-seronegative. This rearrangement joins TRBV7-2 to TRBJ1-6; TRBD1 agrees at 8 bases. The sample was PBMCs. The CDR3 spells CASSYSGTGSSPLHF. In nucleotides, the CDR3 is TGTGCCAGCAGCTACTCCGGGACAGGAAGTTCACCCCTCCACTTT.